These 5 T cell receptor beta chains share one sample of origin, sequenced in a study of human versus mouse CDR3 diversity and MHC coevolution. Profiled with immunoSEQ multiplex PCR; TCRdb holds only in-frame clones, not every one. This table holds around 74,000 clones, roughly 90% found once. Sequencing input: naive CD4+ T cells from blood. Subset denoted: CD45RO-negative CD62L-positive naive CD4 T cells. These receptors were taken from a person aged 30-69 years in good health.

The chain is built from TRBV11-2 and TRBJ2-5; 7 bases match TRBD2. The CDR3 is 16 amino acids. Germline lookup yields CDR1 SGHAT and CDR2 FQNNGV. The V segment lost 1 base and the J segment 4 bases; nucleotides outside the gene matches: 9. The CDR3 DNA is TGTGCCAGCAGCTTAGGGCGGGGAGGGTACGGAGAGACCCAGTACTTC. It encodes CASSLGRGGYGETQYF.

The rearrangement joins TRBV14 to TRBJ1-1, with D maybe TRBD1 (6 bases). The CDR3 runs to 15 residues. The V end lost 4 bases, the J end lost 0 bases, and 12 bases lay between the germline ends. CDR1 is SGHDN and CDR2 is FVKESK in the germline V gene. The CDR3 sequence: CASSPYRTVNTEAFF. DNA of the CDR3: TGTGCCAGCAGCCCCTACCGGACAGTGAACACTGAAGCTTTCTTT. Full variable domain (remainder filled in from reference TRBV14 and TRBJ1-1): EAGVTQFPSHSVIEKGQTVTLRCDPISGHDNLYWYRRVMGKEIKFLLHFVKESKQDESGMPNNRFLAERTGGTYSTLKVQPAELEDSGVYFCASSPYRTVNTEAFFGQGTRLTVV.

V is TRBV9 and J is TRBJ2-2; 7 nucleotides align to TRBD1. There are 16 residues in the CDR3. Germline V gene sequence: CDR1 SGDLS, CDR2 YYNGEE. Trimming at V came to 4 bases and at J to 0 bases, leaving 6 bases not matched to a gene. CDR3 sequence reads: CASSKGQNANTGELFF. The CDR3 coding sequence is TGTGCCAGCAGCAAGGGACAGAACGCGAACACCGGGGAGCTGTTTTTT.

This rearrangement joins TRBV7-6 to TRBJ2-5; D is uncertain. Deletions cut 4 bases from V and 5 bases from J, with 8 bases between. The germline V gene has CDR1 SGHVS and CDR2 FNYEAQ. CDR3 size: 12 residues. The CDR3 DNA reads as TGTGCCAGCAGCTCGTACTGGGAGACCCAGTACTTC. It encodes CASSSYWETQYF.

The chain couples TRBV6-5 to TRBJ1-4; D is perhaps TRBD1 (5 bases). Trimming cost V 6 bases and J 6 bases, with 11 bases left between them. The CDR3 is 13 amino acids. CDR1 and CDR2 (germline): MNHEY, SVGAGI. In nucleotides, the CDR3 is TGTGCCAGCAGCTTCGGCAGGGATGAAAAACTGTTTTTT. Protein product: CASSFGRDEKLFF.